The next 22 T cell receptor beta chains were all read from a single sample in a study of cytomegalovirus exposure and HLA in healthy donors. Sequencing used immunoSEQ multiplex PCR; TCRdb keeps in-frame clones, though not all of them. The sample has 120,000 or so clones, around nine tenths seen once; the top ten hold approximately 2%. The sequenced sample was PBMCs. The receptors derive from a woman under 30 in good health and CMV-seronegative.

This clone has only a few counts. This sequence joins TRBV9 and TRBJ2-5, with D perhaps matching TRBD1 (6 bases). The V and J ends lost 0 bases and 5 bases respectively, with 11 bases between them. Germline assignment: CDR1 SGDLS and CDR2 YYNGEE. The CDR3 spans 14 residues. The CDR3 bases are TGTGCCAGCAGCGTAGAGGGGGTAGGGGAGACCCAGTACTTC. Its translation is CASSVEGVGETQYF. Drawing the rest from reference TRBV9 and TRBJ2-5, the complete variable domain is DSGVTQTPKHLITATGQRVTLRCSPRSGDLSVYWYQQSLDQGLQFLIQYYNGEERAKGNILERFSAQQFPDLHSELNLSSLELGDSALYFCASSVEGVGETQYFGPGTRLLVL.

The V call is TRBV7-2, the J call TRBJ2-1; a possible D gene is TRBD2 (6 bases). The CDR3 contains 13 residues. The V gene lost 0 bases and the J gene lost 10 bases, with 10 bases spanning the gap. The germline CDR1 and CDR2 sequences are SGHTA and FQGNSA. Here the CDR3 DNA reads TGTGCCAGCAGCTTAGCGGGAGGTGGCGAGCAGTTCTTC. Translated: CASSLAGGGEQFF. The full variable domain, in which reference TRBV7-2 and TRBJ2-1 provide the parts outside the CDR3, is GAGVSQSPSNKVTEKGKDVELRCDPISGHTALYWYRQSLGQGLEFLIYFQGNSAPDKSGLPSDRFSAERTGGSVSTLTIQRTQQEDSAVYLCASSLAGGGEQFFGPGTRLTVL.

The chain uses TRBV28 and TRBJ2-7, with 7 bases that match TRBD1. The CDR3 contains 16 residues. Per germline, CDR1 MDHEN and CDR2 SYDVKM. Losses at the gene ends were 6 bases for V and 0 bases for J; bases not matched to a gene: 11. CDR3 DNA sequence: TGTGCCAGCAGCCCGAACAGGGGCCGTAGCTCCTACGAGCAGTACTTC. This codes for CASSPNRGRSSYEQYF.

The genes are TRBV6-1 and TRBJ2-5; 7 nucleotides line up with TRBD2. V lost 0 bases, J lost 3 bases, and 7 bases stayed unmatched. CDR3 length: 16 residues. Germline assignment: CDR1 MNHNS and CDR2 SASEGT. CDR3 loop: CASSEAGGSHEETQYF. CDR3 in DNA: TGTGCCAGCAGTGAAGCGGGCGGGAGTCATGAAGAGACCCAGTACTTC.

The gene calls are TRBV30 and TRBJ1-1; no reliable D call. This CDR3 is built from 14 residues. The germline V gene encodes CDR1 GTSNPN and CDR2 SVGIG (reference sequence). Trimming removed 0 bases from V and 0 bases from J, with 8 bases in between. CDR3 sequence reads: CAWSVSLMNTEAFF. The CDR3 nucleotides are TGTGCCTGGAGTGTAAGCCTCATGAACACTGAAGCTTTCTTT.

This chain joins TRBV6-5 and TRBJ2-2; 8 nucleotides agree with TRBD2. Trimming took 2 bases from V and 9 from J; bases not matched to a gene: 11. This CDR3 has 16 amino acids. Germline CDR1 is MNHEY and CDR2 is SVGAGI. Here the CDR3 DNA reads TGTGCCAGCAGTTACACACTAGCGGCATTGTCAAGGGAGCTGTTTTTT. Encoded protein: CASSYTLAALSRELFF.

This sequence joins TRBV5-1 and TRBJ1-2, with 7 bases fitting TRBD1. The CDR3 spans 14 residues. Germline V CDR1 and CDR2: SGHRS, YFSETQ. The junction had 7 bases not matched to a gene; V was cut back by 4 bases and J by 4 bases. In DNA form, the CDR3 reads TGCGCCAGCAGCGCCACTGACAGGGCCTATGGCTACACCTTC. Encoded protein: CASSATDRAYGYTF.

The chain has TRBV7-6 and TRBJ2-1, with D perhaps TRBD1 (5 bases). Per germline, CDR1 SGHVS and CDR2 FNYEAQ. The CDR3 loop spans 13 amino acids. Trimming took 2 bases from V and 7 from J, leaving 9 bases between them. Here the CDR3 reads CASSLYAGNEQFF. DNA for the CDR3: TGTGCCAGCAGCTTATATGCAGGGAATGAGCAGTTCTTC.

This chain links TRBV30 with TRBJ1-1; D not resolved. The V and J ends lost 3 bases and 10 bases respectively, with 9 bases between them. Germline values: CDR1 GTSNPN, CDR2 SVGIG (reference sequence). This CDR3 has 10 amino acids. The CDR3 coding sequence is TGTGCCTGGAGCTTACAGACAGCTTTCTTT. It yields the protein CAWSLQTAFF.

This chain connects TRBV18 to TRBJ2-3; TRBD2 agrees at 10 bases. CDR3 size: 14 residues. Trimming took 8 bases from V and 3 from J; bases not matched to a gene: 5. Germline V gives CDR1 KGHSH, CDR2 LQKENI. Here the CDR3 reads CASRRTSGTDTQYF. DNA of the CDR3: TGTGCCAGCCGCAGGACTAGCGGTACAGATACGCAGTATTTT.

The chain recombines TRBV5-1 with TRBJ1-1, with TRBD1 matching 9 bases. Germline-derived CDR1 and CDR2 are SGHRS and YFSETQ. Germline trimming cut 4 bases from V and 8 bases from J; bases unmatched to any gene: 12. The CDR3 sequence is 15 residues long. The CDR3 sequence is CASSPRRDREGEAFF. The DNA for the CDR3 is TGCGCCAGCAGCCCACGCCGGGACAGGGAAGGCGAAGCTTTCTTT.

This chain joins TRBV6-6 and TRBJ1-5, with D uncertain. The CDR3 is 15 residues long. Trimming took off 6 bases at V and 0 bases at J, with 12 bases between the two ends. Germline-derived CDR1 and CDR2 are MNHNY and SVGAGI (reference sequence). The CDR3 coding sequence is TGTGCCAGCAGCCCCGGGAGCTATAGCAATCAGCCCCAGCATTTT. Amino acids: CASSPGSYSNQPQHF.

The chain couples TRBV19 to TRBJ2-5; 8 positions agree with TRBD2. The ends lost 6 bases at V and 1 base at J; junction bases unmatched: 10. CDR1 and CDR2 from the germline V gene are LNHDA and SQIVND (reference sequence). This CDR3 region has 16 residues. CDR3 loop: CASSLTGTRRQETQYF. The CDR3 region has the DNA TGTGCCAGTAGCCTCACCGGGACTAGACGCCAAGAGACCCAGTACTTC.

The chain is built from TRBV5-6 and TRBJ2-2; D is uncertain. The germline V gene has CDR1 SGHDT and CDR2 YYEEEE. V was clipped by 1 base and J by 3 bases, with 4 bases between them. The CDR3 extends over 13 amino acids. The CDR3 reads CASSLIDTGELFF. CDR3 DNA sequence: TGTGCCAGCAGCTTGATCGACACCGGGGAGCTGTTTTTT. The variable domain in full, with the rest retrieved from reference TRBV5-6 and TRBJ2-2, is DAGVTQSPTHLIKTRGQQVTLRCSPKSGHDTVSWYQQALGQGPQFIFQYYEEEERQRGNFPDRFSGHQFPNYSSELNVNALLLGDSALYLCASSLIDTGELFFGEGSRLTVL.

The DNA of the CDR3 is TGCGCCAGCAGCGCAATTGGGACTAGCGGGAGCGGGGAGACCCAGTACTTC. Translated, it gives CASSAIGTSGSGETQYF. V gene TRBV4-1 combines with J gene TRBJ2-5; 14 positions match TRBD2. The length of the CDR3 is 17 residues. The germline gives CDR1 MGHRA, CDR2 YSYEKL. Trimming removed 5 bases from V and 5 bases from J; junction bases left unmatched: 10.

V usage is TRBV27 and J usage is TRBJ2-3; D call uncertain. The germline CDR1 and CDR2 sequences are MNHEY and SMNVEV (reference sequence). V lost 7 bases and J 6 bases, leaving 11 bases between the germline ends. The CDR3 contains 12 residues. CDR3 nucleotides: TGTGCCAGCATGAGTACCGGGGATACGCAGTATTTT. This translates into CASMSTGDTQYF.

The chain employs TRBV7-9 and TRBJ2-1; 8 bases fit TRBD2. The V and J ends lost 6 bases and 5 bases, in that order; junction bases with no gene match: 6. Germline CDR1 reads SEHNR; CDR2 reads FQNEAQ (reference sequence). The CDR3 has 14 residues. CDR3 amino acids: CASRKGSGDNEQFF. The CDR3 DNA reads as TGTGCCAGCAGGAAAGGTAGCGGGGACAATGAGCAGTTCTTC.

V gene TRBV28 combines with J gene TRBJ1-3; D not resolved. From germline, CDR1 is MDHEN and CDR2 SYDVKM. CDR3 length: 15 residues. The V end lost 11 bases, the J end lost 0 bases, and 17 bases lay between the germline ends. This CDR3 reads CAPIAGESSGNTIYF. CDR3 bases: TGTGCCCCTATCGCCGGGGAGAGCTCTGGAAACACCATATATTTT.

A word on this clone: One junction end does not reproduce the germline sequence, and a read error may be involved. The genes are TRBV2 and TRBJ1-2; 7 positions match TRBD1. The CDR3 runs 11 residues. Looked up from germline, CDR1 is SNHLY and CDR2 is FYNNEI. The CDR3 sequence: CATEQGPDVAF. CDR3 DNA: TGTGCCACCGAACAGGGGCCTGATGTAGCCTTC.

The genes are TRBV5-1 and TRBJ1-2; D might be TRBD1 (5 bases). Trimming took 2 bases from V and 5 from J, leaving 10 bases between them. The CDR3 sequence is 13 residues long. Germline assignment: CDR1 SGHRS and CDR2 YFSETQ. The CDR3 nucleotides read TGCGCCAGCAGCTTACAGGCGAATTATGGCTACACCTTC. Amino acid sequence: CASSLQANYGYTF. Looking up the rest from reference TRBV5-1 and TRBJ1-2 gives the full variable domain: KAGVTQTPRYLIKTRGQQVTLSCSPISGHRSVSWYQQTPGQGLQFLFEYFSETQRNKGNFPGRFSGRQFSNSRSEMNVSTLELGDSALYLCASSLQANYGYTFGSGTRLTVV.

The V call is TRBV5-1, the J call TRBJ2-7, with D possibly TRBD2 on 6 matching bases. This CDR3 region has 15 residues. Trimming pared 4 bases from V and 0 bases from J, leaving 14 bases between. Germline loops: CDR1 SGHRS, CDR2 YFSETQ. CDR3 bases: TGCGCCAGCAGCCCTTTAGCGGTGAGCTCCTACGAGCAGTACTTC. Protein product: CASSPLAVSSYEQYF.

The CDR3 DNA reads as TGTGCCAGCAGTGAAGTTTATGAAGCTTTCTTT. Its translation is CASSEVYEAFF. The chain is built from TRBV6-1 and TRBJ1-1; D is unclear. The length of the CDR3 is 11 residues. Trimming left V 1 base short and J 7 bases short, with 4 bases between. CDR1 is MNHNS and CDR2 is SASEGT in the germline V gene.